The clone carrying this T cell receptor beta chain was counted a single time. Trimming took 0 bases from V and 10 from J, leaving 13 bases between them. Germline CDR1 is MGHRA and CDR2 is YSYEKL. CDR3 size: 14 residues. Repertoires were generated with immunoSEQ multiplex PCR, while TCRdb's copy carries only in-frame clones and drops some. The data show about 140,000 clones, roughly 80% seen once. This entry belongs to a study of cytotoxic CD8 clonotypes in ibrutinib-treated CLL. Study details: Patient counts were ten to eleven relapsed/refractory, more than 14 treatment-naive and about 18 IGHV unmutated.

The source was PBMCs, collected after 12 months of ibrutinib treatment. This sequence was found in a human donor with chronic lymphocytic leukemia. This chain connects TRBV4-1 to TRBJ2-1; weak D call: TRBD2 (6 bases). This chain's CDR3 is CASSQEFRGLEQFF. The CDR3 DNA sequence: TGCGCCAGCAGCCAAGAATTCCGGGGGTTGGAGCAGTTCTTC.